The 25 T cell receptor beta chains listed next were all sequenced from one sample in a study of cytomegalovirus exposure and HLA in healthy donors (dated by TCRdb to about 2017). The library was generated by the immunoSEQ multiplex PCR assay. The multiplex PCR relied on a mix of 60 forward primers for TCR Vbeta segments and 13 reverse primers for TCR Jbeta segments. As stored in TCRdb, this immuneACCESS dataset retains in-frame rearrangements with V and J assigned. A fraction of the clones does not appear; measured against another copy, unresolved V genes explain less than half of the discrepancy, and the remainder lacks a known reason. The sample contains 100,000 to 150,000 clones, over 8.5% of them found a single time. Around 6.1% of the sample is held by the ten biggest clonotypes. The sample was PBMCs. These receptors came from a woman in her forties in good health and CMV-seropositive.

The sample holds many counts of this clone. The gene calls are TRBV4-1 and TRBJ1-2; 8 nucleotides align to TRBD1. Germline lookup yields CDR1 MGHRA and CDR2 YSYEKL. The CDR3 is 14 amino acids. Germline trimming cut 5 bases from V and 4 bases from J; bases unmatched to any gene: 6. Here the CDR3 DNA reads TGCGCCAGCAGCGGTCCGACAGGGGCCTATGGCTACACCTTC. It is translated as CASSGPTGAYGYTF.

This chain joins TRBV27 and TRBJ2-3, with a weak D call TRBD2 (6 bases). The CDR3 length is 16 residues. Trimming stripped 2 bases from V and 9 bases from J, with 21 bases between. Per germline, CDR1 MNHEY and CDR2 SMNVEV (reference sequence). CDR3 DNA sequence: TGTGCCAGCAGTTTAGGGGCGGGGCCGGGGATGGGAACGCAGTATTTT. Its protein product is CASSLGAGPGMGTQYF.

This chain uses TRBV2 with TRBJ2-7; 7 nucleotides line up with TRBD1. The CDR3 has 13 amino acids. Losses at the gene ends were 8 bases for V and 5 bases for J; bases not matched to a gene: 9. Germline lookup yields CDR1 SNHLY and CDR2 FYNNEI. The CDR3 reads CASAQGGQHEQYF. CDR3 sequence (DNA): TGTGCCAGCGCACAAGGGGGACAGCACGAGCAGTACTTC. Combining the CDR3 with reference TRBV2 and TRBJ2-7 gives the whole variable domain EPEVTQTPSHQVTQMGQEVILRCVPISNHLYFYWYRQILGQKVEFLVSFYNNEISEKSEIFDDQFSVERPDGSNFTLKIRSTKLEDSAMYFCASAQGGQHEQYFGPGTRLTVT.

With regard to this clone: The sample contains more than one DNA sequence encoding this CDR3. The chain recombines TRBV18 with TRBJ1-1; D might be TRBD1 (6 bases). Trimming took off 2 bases at V and 3 bases at J, with 7 bases between the two ends. Germline values: CDR1 KGHSH, CDR2 LQKENI. CDR3 length: 13 amino acids. CDR3 protein: CASSPEGDTEAFF. The DNA of the CDR3 is TGTGCCAGCTCACCAGAGGGGGACACTGAAGCTTTCTTT.

The V and J genes are TRBV9 and TRBJ2-2; TRBD1 is a possible D gene (6 bases). The germline V and J ends were trimmed by 4 bases and 5 bases, with 12 bases remaining between them. The germline CDR1 and CDR2 sequences are SGDLS and YYNGEE. The CDR3 is made up of 14 amino acids. Here the CDR3 DNA reads TGTGCCAGCAGCCTAGGGACAACGACCGGGGAGCTGTTTTTT. Translation gives CASSLGTTTGELFF.

The chain uses TRBV19 and TRBJ2-7; maybe TRBD2 (6 bases). Germline V gene lookup returns CDR1 LNHDA and CDR2 SQIVND (reference sequence). V was cut by 9 bases and J by 5 bases, with 20 bases left in between. The CDR3 has 14 residues. The CDR3 spells CASRALPGGNEQYF. In DNA form, the CDR3 reads TGTGCCAGCCGCGCACTTCCCGGCGGGAACGAGCAGTACTTC.

This clone was counted a few times. The chain joins TRBV7-2 to TRBJ1-5, with 9 bases identical to TRBD1. Per the germline V gene, CDR1 is SGHTA and CDR2 is FQGNSA. The CDR3 totals 13 residues. V was clipped by 5 bases and J by 5 bases; unmatched bases: 1. Here the CDR3 DNA reads TGTGCCAGCAGCAGGGACAGGGATCAGCCCCAGCATTTT. Residues: CASSRDRDQPQHF.

This clone was seen more than once but under ten times. The chain has TRBV19 and TRBJ1-3; D gene ambiguous. CDR1 and CDR2 from the germline V gene are LNHDA and SQIVND (reference sequence). The germline V and J ends were trimmed by 7 bases and 2 bases, with 21 bases remaining between them. The CDR3 extends over 17 amino acids. The CDR3 loop is CASTRGEVWLTGNTIYF. The DNA of the CDR3 is TGTGCCAGTACCCGAGGCGAGGTTTGGCTCACTGGAAACACCATATATTTT. Drawing the rest from reference TRBV19 and TRBJ1-3, the complete variable domain is DGGITQSPKYLFRKEGQNVTLSCEQNLNHDAMYWYRQDPGQGLRLIYYSQIVNDFQKGDIAEGYSVSREKKESFPLTVTSAQKNPTAFYLCASTRGEVWLTGNTIYFGEGSWLTVV.

Only a few counts were recorded for this clone. The rearrangement links TRBV19 to TRBJ2-1; TRBD1 matches at 7 bases. Germline CDR1 LNHDA, CDR2 SQIVND (reference sequence). The V and J ends lost 1 base and 5 bases, in that order; junction bases with no gene match: 11. The CDR3 loop spans 17 amino acids. In nucleotides, the CDR3 is TGTGCCAGTAGTATAGGCCGGGGACAGTCGAGGGACAATGAGCAGTTCTTC. This encodes CASSIGRGQSRDNEQFF.

This clone was detected only a few times. This sequence joins TRBV5-1 and TRBJ1-1; no definite D call. The CDR3 spans 13 residues. The germline CDR1 and CDR2 sequences are SGHRS and YFSETQ. The ends were cut back, 4 bases at V and 1 base at J, with 8 bases in the middle. As DNA, the CDR3 is TGCGCCAGCAGCCTGGGTAAGAACACTGAAGCTTTCTTT. Translation gives CASSLGKNTEAFF.

There are a few counts of this clone. The chain recombines TRBV18 with TRBJ1-2; 7 bases map to TRBD1. From germline, CDR1 is KGHSH and CDR2 LQKENI. J gave up 2 bases and V 0 bases, and 0 bases lay outside the gene matches. This CDR3 region has 14 residues. CDR3 DNA sequence: TGTGCCAGCTCACCACCGGGACAGAACTATGGCTACACCTTC. This encodes CASSPPGQNYGYTF.

This clone was seen a handful of times. V gene TRBV7-9 combines with J gene TRBJ1-5; 10 nucleotides line up with TRBD1. The CDR3 has 14 residues. The germline V gene has CDR1 SEHNR and CDR2 FQNEAQ (reference sequence). V dropped 5 bases and J dropped 6; count of bases not matched to a gene: 4. In DNA, the CDR3 is TGTGCCAGCAGCAGACAGGGGGCAAGTCAGCCCCAGCATTTT. Translation gives CASSRQGASQPQHF.

The rearrangement uses TRBV2 and TRBJ2-2; 8 bases align to TRBD1. Germline V lookup: CDR1 SNHLY, CDR2 FYNNEI. CDR3 length: 15 residues. Germline trimming cut 5 bases from V and 5 bases from J; bases unmatched to any gene: 7. The CDR3 region has the DNA TGTGCCAGCAGTCCCCGGACAGGGACGACCGGGGAGCTGTTTTTT. Amino acids: CASSPRTGTTGELFF.

The rearrangement uses TRBV4-1 and TRBJ2-3, with 9 bases lining up with TRBD2. Germline V gene data show CDR1 as MGHRA and CDR2 as YSYEKL. The CDR3 consists of 17 residues. V was pared by 0 bases and J by 4 bases, with 8 bases of the junction left unmatched. The CDR3 coding sequence is TGCGCCAGCAGCCAAGATGGCGCGGGGGGGGGTGCAGATACGCAGTATTTT. This sequence encodes CASSQDGAGGGADTQYF.

This clone was picked up a small number of times. V is TRBV2 and J is TRBJ1-5; TRBD1 matches at 7 bases. V trimming: 6 bases; J trimming: 5 bases; junction bases outside the gene matches: 10. Germline CDR1 SNHLY, CDR2 FYNNEI. The CDR3 spans 15 residues. In DNA form, the CDR3 reads TGTGCCAGCAGCGCCCGGGACAGCGATTATCAGCCCCAGCATTTT. Protein: CASSARDSDYQPQHF.

The chain recombines TRBV14 with TRBJ2-7, with TRBD2 matching over 13 bases. The junction had 3 bases not matched to a gene; V was cut back by 0 bases and J by 1 base. CDR1 and CDR2 from the germline V gene are SGHDN and FVKESK. The CDR3 length is 17 residues. CDR3 protein: CASSQEGTSGVSYEQYF. CDR3 coding DNA: TGTGCCAGCAGCCAAGAGGGGACTAGCGGGGTATCCTACGAGCAGTACTTC. Looking up the rest from reference TRBV14 and TRBJ2-7 gives the full variable domain: EAGVTQFPSHSVIEKGQTVTLRCDPISGHDNLYWYRRVMGKEIKFLLHFVKESKQDESGMPNNRFLAERTGGTYSTLKVQPAELEDSGVYFCASSQEGTSGVSYEQYFGPGTRLTVT.

This CDR3 reads CASSLSQGAWGYTF. The CDR3, as DNA: TGTGCCAGCAGCTTAAGTCAGGGGGCCTGGGGCTACACCTTC. This chain uses TRBV7-2 with TRBJ1-2, with 8 bases matching TRBD1. V shed 2 bases and J 8 bases; nucleotides not matched to a gene: 7. This CDR3 is built from 14 residues. Germline V gene data show CDR1 as SGHTA and CDR2 as FQGNSA. The full variable domain, completed using reference TRBV7-2 and TRBJ1-2, is GAGVSQSPSNKVTEKGKDVELRCDPISGHTALYWYRQSLGQGLEFLIYFQGNSAPDKSGLPSDRFSAERTGGSVSTLTIQRTQQEDSAVYLCASSLSQGAWGYTFGSGTRLTVV.

This clone has only one observation. The CDR3 bases are TGCGCCAGCAGCTTACTAACTAGCGGGGGTTATGGGGGTGAGCAGTTCTTC. Translation gives CASSLLTSGGYGGEQFF. The rearrangement links TRBV5-1 to TRBJ2-1; 11 bases line up with TRBD2. Losses at the gene ends were 2 bases for V and 9 bases for J; bases not matched to a gene: 13. The CDR3 consists of 17 residues. Germline loops: CDR1 SGHRS, CDR2 YFSETQ.

The chain joins TRBV19 to TRBJ1-2; D is possibly TRBD1 (6 bases). CDR1 LNHDA and CDR2 SQIVND come from the germline V gene (reference sequence). CDR3 size: 15 residues. The V end was cut by 3 bases, the J end by 6 bases, with 17 bases between. CDR3 coding DNA: TGTGCCAGTAGTATGGAACAGGGAGTCGGGAATGGCTACACCTTC. Translated, it gives CASSMEQGVGNGYTF.

This clone was detected only a few times. The chain carries TRBV6-5 and TRBJ2-3; 7 bases are shared with TRBD2. With V trimmed by 2 bases and J by 9 bases, 8 bases remained unmatched. The CDR3 is 14 amino acids. CDR1 MNHEY and CDR2 SVGAGI come from the germline V gene. For the CDR3, the DNA is TGTGCCAGCAGTTACGCCCTGGGGGAGGGGACGCAGTATTTT. It yields the protein CASSYALGEGTQYF.

This clone has a handful of counts. In DNA form, the CDR3 reads TGCAGCGGCGTAGCGGGGGCAGATACGCAGTATTTT. It translates to CSGVAGADTQYF. The V gene is TRBV29-1, the J gene TRBJ2-3, with 9 bases that match TRBD2. V gave up 7 bases and J gave up 4 bases; unmatched junction bases: 3. The CDR3 totals 12 residues. The germline CDR1 and CDR2 sequences are SQVTM and ANQGSEA.

The rearrangement uses TRBV2 and TRBJ2-5; D is perhaps TRBD2 (6 bases). The CDR3 is made up of 14 amino acids. Trimming cost V 8 bases and J 5 bases, with 18 bases left between them. Germline CDR1 reads SNHLY; CDR2 reads FYNNEI. In nucleotides, the CDR3 is TGTGCCAGCTCCCGAAGGGCGGGAAAGGAGACCCAGTACTTC. This translates into CASSRRAGKETQYF.

This clone was observed a few times. The chain recombines TRBV21-1 with TRBJ2-1; TRBD2 is the table's D call and was not checked against the DNA. TRBV21-1 represents a pseudogene. This CDR3 has 16 residues. CDR3 coding DNA: TGTGCCAGCAGCAAAGCCGCTAGCGGGGTTCTCAATGAGCAGTTCTTC. It specifies CASSKAASGVLNEQFF.

In this sample, this clone turned up a few times. The gene calls are TRBV6-1 and TRBJ1-4; TRBD1 is a possible D gene (5 bases). CDR1 and CDR2 (germline): MNHNS, SASEGT. Between the trimmed V and J ends, which lost 4 bases and 2 bases, there was a span of 11 bases. The CDR3 loop spans 15 amino acids. The CDR3 sequence: CASSGRTRTNEKLFF. CDR3 DNA sequence: TGTGCCAGCAGTGGGCGGACAAGGACTAATGAAAAACTGTTTTTT.

The V call is TRBV5-4, the J call TRBJ1-4; D remains ambiguous. Germline V lookup: CDR1 SGHNT, CDR2 YYREEE (reference sequence). V lost 4 bases and J 0 bases, leaving 7 bases between the germline ends. The CDR3 is 14 amino acids. CDR3 nucleotides: TGTGCCAGCAGCGAACAAGCAACTAATGAAAAACTGTTTTTT. Its protein is CASSEQATNEKLFF.